This T cell receptor beta chain appears in the sequencing data of a study of Graves' ophthalmopathy and Graves' hyperthyroidism. Study-level points and caveats: Blood contained most expanded thyroid clonotypes exceeding 0.001 frequency. Built on 13 signatures, a model told ophthalmopathy apart from stable hyperthyroidism with 87.88% sensitivity and roughly 81% specificity.

This clonotype has at least ten counts. Its antigen is currently unknown. RNA transcripts provided the template for amplifying TCR beta CDR3 regions. First-round RT-PCR with HTBI primers preceded a second-round multiplex PCR. TCRdb passed the multiplex PCR reads through MiXCR, listing each CDR3 protein once. The sample lists 650,000 to 900,000 distinct CDR3 sequences, 40% occurring once. None of the included patients had other autoimmune diseases, uncontrolled infections, pregnancy or lactation, as these led to exclusion. PBMCs came from roughly 9.2 ml of fresh peripheral blood. The clonotype comes from an adult man with Graves' ophthalmopathy. The specimen was peripheral blood.

CDR3 residues: CASSARQTNSPLHF. The CDR3 nucleotides read TGTGCCAGCAGCGCCAGACAGACTAATTCACCCCTCCACTTT. This chain uses TRBV9 with TRBJ1-6, with a tentative D call TRBD1 (5 bases). The V end was cut by 3 bases, the J end by 6 bases, with 10 bases between. Per germline, CDR1 SGDLS and CDR2 YYNGEE. This CDR3 is 14 amino acids long.